Listed below are T cell receptor beta chains from one sample, sequenced in a study of shared clonotypes between healthy human individuals. Repertoires were generated with immunoSEQ multiplex PCR, while TCRdb's copy carries only in-frame clones and drops some. The table lists a few hundred thousand clones, approximately 97% of them singletons, with 0.057% in the top ten. Sequenced input: naive CD4+ T cells sorted from blood. These receptors all come from a woman aged 25 to 39 in good health. The CDR3 runs from the conserved cysteine through the conserved F or W. The D gene is left open where the match is weak. Some rows have no size entry. The others give once, few or many, or a class for an expanded clone.

j_call: TRBJ1-2
v_call: TRBV5-1
d_call: NA
clone_size: NA
cdr3_aa: CASSPEGEYYGYTF
cdr3_nt: TGCGCCAGCAGCCCCGAGGGGGAGTACTATGGCTACACCTTC

j_call: TRBJ2-2
v_call: TRBV4-2
d_call: NA
clone_size: NA
cdr3_aa: CASSQDRDSSSTGELFF
cdr3_nt: TGTGCCAGCAGCCAAGATCGTGATAGCAGCAGCACCGGGGAGCTGTTTTTT

j_call: TRBJ1-1
v_call: TRBV2
d_call: TRBD1
clone_size: NA
cdr3_aa: CATTQGVRNTEAFF
cdr3_nt: TGTGCCACCACCCAGGGGGTTAGAAACACTGAAGCTTTCTTT

j_call: TRBJ2-7
v_call: TRBV18
d_call: TRBD1
clone_size: NA
cdr3_aa: CASSPPRDRDEQYF
cdr3_nt: TGTGCCAGCTCACCTCCCAGAGACAGGGACGAGCAGTACTTC

j_call: TRBJ1-4
v_call: TRBV12-2
d_call: NA
clone_size: NA
cdr3_aa: CASRSGPFDNEKLFF
cdr3_nt: TGTGCAAGTCGCTCGGGGCCCTTCGACAATGAAAAACTGTTTTTT

j_call: TRBJ2-3
v_call: TRBV21-1
d_call: NA
clone_size: once
cdr3_aa: CASSKRTEDTQYF
cdr3_nt: TGTGCCAGCAGCAAACGTACAGAGGATACGCAGTATTTT

j_call: TRBJ1-2
v_call: TRBV6-1
d_call: TRBD1
clone_size: NA
cdr3_aa: CASSEATLPTGGSNYGYTF
cdr3_nt: TGTGCCAGCAGTGAAGCAACCCTTCCGACAGGGGGCTCCAACTATGGCTACACCTTC

j_call: TRBJ1-1
v_call: TRBV7-8
d_call: TRBD1
clone_size: NA
cdr3_aa: CASSRRQGAMTEAFF
cdr3_nt: TGTGCCAGCAGCCGGAGACAGGGGGCGATGACTGAAGCTTTCTTT

j_call: TRBJ2-7
v_call: TRBV5-5
d_call: NA
clone_size: NA
cdr3_aa: CASSFSGTFGYEQYF
cdr3_nt: TGTGCCAGCAGTTTTTCAGGGACCTTCGGCTACGAGCAGTACTTC

j_call: TRBJ1-5
v_call: TRBV28
d_call: TRBD1
clone_size: NA
cdr3_aa: CASSSPPDRDSNQPQHF
cdr3_nt: TGTGCCAGCAGTTCCCCCCCGGACAGGGATAGCAATCAGCCCCAGCATTTT

j_call: TRBJ1-1
v_call: TRBV6-1
d_call: NA
clone_size: NA
cdr3_aa: CASSEFGGNTEAFF
cdr3_nt: TGTGCCAGCAGTGAATTCGGCGGGAACACTGAAGCTTTCTTT

j_call: TRBJ1-1
v_call: TRBV19
d_call: NA
clone_size: NA
cdr3_aa: CASSMFRETEAFF
cdr3_nt: TGTGCCAGTAGTATGTTCAGGGAGACTGAAGCTTTCTTT

j_call: TRBJ2-7
v_call: TRBV5-1
d_call: TRBD2
clone_size: once
cdr3_aa: CASSLDGRAGEYF
cdr3_nt: TGCGCCAGCAGCTTGGACGGGAGGGCCGGGGAGTACTTC

j_call: TRBJ1-3
v_call: TRBV4-1
d_call: NA
clone_size: NA
cdr3_aa: CASSQDPWDQGLARNTIYF
cdr3_nt: TGCGCCAGCAGCCAAGACCCATGGGACCAGGGATTAGCCAGAAACACCATATATTTT

j_call: TRBJ2-7
v_call: TRBV28
d_call: TRBD2
clone_size: NA
cdr3_aa: CASSLGGEGEQYF
cdr3_nt: TGTGCCAGCAGTTTAGGCGGGGAGGGCGAGCAGTACTTC

j_call: TRBJ2-2
v_call: TRBV6-5
d_call: NA
clone_size: once
cdr3_aa: CASSYSSGGELFF
cdr3_nt: TGTGCCAGCAGTTACTCGAGCGGCGGGGAGCTGTTTTTT

j_call: TRBJ2-7
v_call: TRBV27
d_call: NA
clone_size: NA
cdr3_aa: CASSSFRAQWDEQYF
cdr3_nt: TGTGCCAGCAGTTCCTTCAGGGCTCAGTGGGACGAGCAGTACTTC

j_call: TRBJ2-1
v_call: TRBV5-1
d_call: NA
clone_size: NA
cdr3_aa: CASSSSGGGGRAYNEQFF
cdr3_nt: TGCGCCAGCAGCTCCTCTGGAGGGGGCGGGAGAGCTTACAATGAGCAGTTCTTC

j_call: TRBJ1-5
v_call: TRBV5-4
d_call: TRBD1
clone_size: NA
cdr3_aa: CASSKYRDRGTQPQHF
cdr3_nt: TGTGCCAGCAGCAAATACCGGGACAGGGGGACTCAGCCCCAGCATTTT

j_call: TRBJ2-1
v_call: TRBV30
d_call: TRBD2
clone_size: once
cdr3_aa: CAWKLAGNEQFF
cdr3_nt: TGTGCCTGGAAACTAGCGGGAAATGAGCAGTTCTTC

j_call: TRBJ1-3
v_call: TRBV5-5
d_call: TRBD1
clone_size: NA
cdr3_aa: CASSLEGDRSGNTIYF
cdr3_nt: TGTGCCAGCAGCTTGGAGGGGGACAGGTCTGGAAACACCATATATTTT

j_call: TRBJ2-1
v_call: TRBV5-6
d_call: TRBD2
clone_size: NA
cdr3_aa: CASSPGGETYNEQFF
cdr3_nt: TGTGCCAGCAGCCCTGGGGGGGAGACCTACAATGAGCAGTTCTTC

j_call: TRBJ2-7
v_call: TRBV27
d_call: NA
clone_size: NA
cdr3_aa: CASSFEPGEPYEQYF
cdr3_nt: TGTGCCAGCAGTTTCGAGCCGGGAGAACCCTACGAGCAGTACTTC

j_call: TRBJ1-3
v_call: TRBV19
d_call: NA
clone_size: NA
cdr3_aa: CASSESSGNTIYF
cdr3_nt: TGTGCCAGTAGTGAGAGCTCTGGAAACACCATATATTTT

j_call: TRBJ1-4
v_call: TRBV28
d_call: NA
clone_size: NA
cdr3_aa: CASKLGRGNEKLFF
cdr3_nt: TGTGCCAGCAAATTAGGCAGAGGTAATGAAAAACTGTTTTTT

j_call: TRBJ1-5
v_call: TRBV6-6
d_call: NA
clone_size: NA
cdr3_aa: CASSTYQPNQPQHF
cdr3_nt: TGTGCCAGCAGTACTTACCAACCAAATCAGCCCCAGCATTTT

j_call: TRBJ2-2
v_call: TRBV5-1
d_call: NA
clone_size: NA
cdr3_aa: CASSLVFTGELFF
cdr3_nt: TGCGCCAGCAGCTTGGTGTTCACCGGGGAGCTGTTTTTT

j_call: TRBJ2-1
v_call: TRBV7-9
d_call: NA
clone_size: NA
cdr3_aa: CASSLRGRGGNEQFF
cdr3_nt: TGTGCCAGCAGCTTGCGCGGGAGAGGGGGCAATGAGCAGTTCTTC

j_call: TRBJ2-7
v_call: TRBV11-3
d_call: NA
clone_size: NA
cdr3_aa: CASSLVPGPHEQYF
cdr3_nt: TGTGCCAGCAGCTTAGTACCGGGTCCCCACGAGCAGTACTTC

j_call: TRBJ2-3
v_call: TRBV6-1
d_call: TRBD2
clone_size: NA
cdr3_aa: CASSESVRGLAGGDTQYF
cdr3_nt: TGTGCCAGCAGTGAAAGTGTTCGGGGACTAGCGGGCGGGGATACGCAGTATTTT

j_call: TRBJ2-2
v_call: TRBV19
d_call: TRBD2
clone_size: NA
cdr3_aa: CASSIASSGSTGELFF
cdr3_nt: TGTGCCAGTAGTATAGCGTCCAGCGGGAGCACCGGGGAGCTGTTTTTT

j_call: TRBJ1-1
v_call: TRBV10-1
d_call: NA
clone_size: NA
cdr3_aa: CASSESGVGEAFF
cdr3_nt: TGCGCCAGCAGTGAGTCCGGGGTGGGTGAAGCTTTCTTT

j_call: TRBJ2-4
v_call: TRBV5-1
d_call: TRBD1
clone_size: NA
cdr3_aa: CASTLTPGQGPKNIQYF
cdr3_nt: TGCGCCAGCACCTTGACACCGGGACAGGGTCCCAAAAACATTCAGTACTTC

j_call: TRBJ2-7
v_call: TRBV21-1
d_call: NA
clone_size: NA
cdr3_aa: CASSIPGPTSYEQYF
cdr3_nt: TGTGCCAGCAGCATCCCGGGCCCCACTTCCTACGAGCAGTACTTC

j_call: TRBJ2-7
v_call: TRBV7-9
d_call: TRBD1
clone_size: NA
cdr3_aa: CASSPPGQVSYEQYF
cdr3_nt: TGTGCCAGCAGCCCACCGGGACAGGTCTCCTACGAGCAGTACTTC

j_call: TRBJ2-2
v_call: TRBV6-1
d_call: NA
clone_size: NA
cdr3_aa: CASSRSHGIPGELFF
cdr3_nt: TGTGCCAGCAGTCGCAGTCACGGGATTCCCGGGGAGCTGTTTTTT

j_call: TRBJ1-2
v_call: TRBV10-3
d_call: NA
clone_size: NA
cdr3_aa: CAINSPNYGYTF
cdr3_nt: TGTGCCATAAATTCACCTAACTATGGCTACACCTTC

j_call: TRBJ2-1
v_call: TRBV19
d_call: NA
clone_size: NA
cdr3_aa: CASSKFGTSYNEQFF
cdr3_nt: TGTGCCAGTAGTAAGTTCGGGACCTCCTACAATGAGCAGTTCTTC

j_call: TRBJ2-7
v_call: TRBV7-9
d_call: NA
clone_size: once
cdr3_aa: CASSTRDGAYEQYF
cdr3_nt: TGTGCCAGCAGCACACGCGACGGGGCCTACGAGCAGTACTTC

j_call: TRBJ2-1
v_call: TRBV9
d_call: NA
clone_size: NA
cdr3_aa: CASSVAFDGDSEQFF
cdr3_nt: TGTGCCAGCAGCGTAGCTTTCGATGGGGACTCAGAGCAGTTCTTC

j_call: TRBJ2-2
v_call: TRBV28
d_call: NA
clone_size: NA
cdr3_aa: CASTHLQIGRRSGELFF
cdr3_nt: TGTGCCAGCACTCACCTGCAAATCGGGAGAAGGAGCGGGGAGCTGTTTTTT

j_call: TRBJ2-1
v_call: TRBV7-9
d_call: NA
clone_size: NA
cdr3_aa: CASSPAGGLNNEQFF
cdr3_nt: TGTGCCAGCAGCCCAGCAGGGGGGCTCAACAATGAGCAGTTCTTC

j_call: TRBJ2-7
v_call: TRBV9
d_call: TRBD2
clone_size: NA
cdr3_aa: CASSPLAGPYEQYF
cdr3_nt: TGTGCCAGCAGCCCCCTAGCGGGGCCCTACGAGCAGTACTTC

j_call: TRBJ2-1
v_call: TRBV19
d_call: NA
clone_size: NA
cdr3_aa: CASSKGHSNNEQFF
cdr3_nt: TGTGCCAGTAGTAAGGGACACAGCAACAATGAGCAGTTCTTC

j_call: TRBJ2-5
v_call: TRBV28
d_call: NA
clone_size: NA
cdr3_aa: CASTVGRETQYF
cdr3_nt: TGTGCCAGCACAGTCGGAAGAGAGACCCAGTACTTC

j_call: TRBJ1-5
v_call: TRBV30
d_call: NA
clone_size: NA
cdr3_aa: CAWKGEGTAGGQPQHF
cdr3_nt: TGTGCCTGGAAAGGTGAAGGGACGGCGGGGGGTCAGCCCCAGCATTTT

j_call: TRBJ2-2
v_call: TRBV19
d_call: NA
clone_size: NA
cdr3_aa: CASKAGRNSGELFF
cdr3_nt: TGTGCCAGTAAGGCAGGGCGAAACTCCGGGGAGCTGTTTTTT

j_call: TRBJ2-2
v_call: TRBV19
d_call: TRBD2
clone_size: NA
cdr3_aa: CASSIVGGSSGELFF
cdr3_nt: TGTGCCAGTAGTATCGTGGGAGGGAGTTCCGGGGAGCTGTTTTTT

j_call: TRBJ2-4
v_call: TRBV2
d_call: NA
clone_size: NA
cdr3_aa: CASSDNAAKNIQYF
cdr3_nt: TGTGCCAGCAGTGACAACGCCGCCAAAAACATTCAGTACTTC

j_call: TRBJ1-3
v_call: TRBV7-9
d_call: NA
clone_size: NA
cdr3_aa: CASSLVGQLSGNTIYF
cdr3_nt: TGTGCCAGCAGCTTAGTGGGACAACTCTCTGGAAACACCATATATTTT

j_call: TRBJ1-2
v_call: TRBV28
d_call: NA
clone_size: NA
cdr3_aa: CASSLPGQSLNYGYTF
cdr3_nt: TGTGCCAGCAGTTTACCCGGACAGTCGCTAAACTATGGCTACACCTTC

j_call: TRBJ2-7
v_call: TRBV4-1
d_call: TRBD2
clone_size: NA
cdr3_aa: CASSQVVREREGPEQYF
cdr3_nt: TGCGCCAGCAGCCAAGTGGTACGAGAGCGGGAGGGCCCCGAGCAGTACTTC